These T cell receptor beta chains were read from a single sample in a study of shared clonotypes between healthy human individuals. Clones were read by immunoSEQ multiplex PCR, and TCRdb kept only the in-frame ones, dropping some. This sample yields 2 million to 2.5 million clones, of which over 90% are seen a single time; 0.35% to 0.5% belongs to the top ten. Sequenced input: naive CD4+ T cells from PBMCs. The receptors were gathered from a young man in good health. Some clones in this sample may be carry-over from other donors' samples. The CDR3 runs from the conserved cysteine through the conserved F or W.

TRBV28	TRBJ2-7	CASSLGLAGAYEQYF
TRBV15	TRBJ2-2	CATSRVTGWDTGELFF
TRBV9	TRBJ2-1	CASSVGVAGYNEQFF
TRBV9	TRBJ2-3	CASSEGGLSDYASTDTQYF
TRBV28	TRBJ1-5	CASSLGGAPPGQPQHF
TRBV6-1	TRBJ1-1	CASSFRGTGNTEAFF
TRBV7-9	TRBJ1-1	CASSKQGVTEAFF
TRBV5-1	TRBJ2-1	CASSMTGGQGNEQFF
TRBV28	TRBJ1-2	CASSLHAWGRGYYGYTF
TRBV6-1	TRBJ1-1	CASRSSGRGTEAFF
TRBV18	TRBJ2-4	CASSPLGRLNLAKNIQYF
TRBV28	TRBJ2-3	CASTTSGRWTDTQYF
TRBV4-2	TRBJ2-7	CASSQEKGRSHEQYF
TRBV10-1	TRBJ2-7	CASSDSEGYEQYF
TRBV7-3	TRBJ2-7	CASSLNRGGYEQYF
TRBV11-2	TRBJ2-6	CASSLGNPWGTGGSNVLTF
TRBV4-3	TRBJ2-4	CASSQESAGDGIQYF
TRBV30	TRBJ1-2	CAWNLQQVRNGYTF
TRBV20-1	TRBJ2-7	CSASPDEQYF
TRBV6-5	TRBJ2-5	CASSYQAGVWETQYF
TRBV30	TRBJ1-1	CAWESHNTASIF
TRBV29-1	TRBJ2-7	CSALEQDHEQYF
TRBV7-8	TRBJ1-5	CASSLAPRDQPQHF
TRBV5-1	TRBJ2-3	CASSLGASGGDTQYF
TRBV5-4	TRBJ2-3	CASSTGLAGSTDTQYF
TRBV7-8	TRBJ1-2	CASSFVSNYGYTF
TRBV7-7	TRBJ2-1	CASSPGTSGTSSYNEQFF
TRBV18	TRBJ2-7	CASSPAAGLGYEQYF
TRBV2	TRBJ2-7	CASNEVAYEQYF
TRBV14	TRBJ1-1	CASSRTRDSHGNTEAFF
TRBV25-1	TRBJ2-3	CASSEYGLSAQYF
TRBV10-3	TRBJ1-1	CAISEAVSNTEAFF
TRBV7-3	TRBJ2-5	CASSFTGTGVLYF
TRBV28	TRBJ2-1	CASSPVYNEQFF
TRBV29-1	TRBJ1-2	CSVEDRGNYGYTF
TRBV4-3	TRBJ2-4	CASSRAGTSGNIQYF
TRBV7-3	TRBJ2-5	CASSIGLAGVGQETQYF
TRBV28	TRBJ1-4	CASSGTSTTNEKLFF
TRBV29-1	TRBJ2-5	CSVVGWETQYF
TRBV11-2	TRBJ2-3	CASSLGLQATDTQYF
TRBV5-1	TRBJ1-4	CASSLGQPNEKLFF